This TCR beta chain was found in a study of graft-versus-host responses after intestinal transplantation. Study-wide context: Recipients received multivisceral, liver-intestinal, or isolated intestinal transplants.

The repertoire was sequenced with immunoSEQ multiplex PCR; TCRdb's copy has only in-frame clones and lacks some. The sample has about 18,000 clones, 82% seen once. The study's findings and limits: GvH clone levels peaked in circulation, and this peak was associated with early post-transplant HvG declines. Allograft clonal ratios (graft-versus-host to host-versus-graft) were high in patients who had graft-donor T cell macrochimerism. The authors found GvH clones in recipient marrow, some appearing first in ileum or blood.

From the graft tissue, intraepithelial and lamina propria lymphocytes were released through processing. To note about this clone: The antigen is unknown.

The CDR3 loop spans 15 amino acids. The germline CDR1 and CDR2 sequences are LNHDA and SQIVND (reference sequence). V was pared by 6 bases and J by 0 bases, with 12 bases between. The receptor's source is a human patient who received an intestinal transplant, so some T cells may come from the graft donor. The chain is built from TRBV19 and TRBJ1-5; maybe TRBD1 (5 bases). The source was ileum tissue, collected 17 days after transplant. This CDR3 reads CASSLGQYSNQPQHF. CDR3 bases: TGTGCCAGTAGCCTGGGGCAGTATAGCAATCAGCCCCAGCATTTT.